Below are 4 T cell receptor beta chains sequenced from a single sample in a study of blood T cell repertoires in COVID-19 (dated by TCRdb to 2020 to 2021). Receptors were amplified or captured by the immunoSEQ multiplex PCR assay. TCRdb limited this immuneACCESS table to in-frame rearrangements with V and J called. A share of clones is missing; checked studies link under half to unresolved V genes, and the rest is unexplained. The sample profile shows fewer than 300,000 clones; 70% to 90% of them were found once. The top ten clonotypes cover 15% to 17% of the sample. The sample was PBMCs or T cells enriched from blood (not recorded which). These receptors were obtained from a young man who had recovered from COVID-19.

The V call is TRBV19, the J call TRBJ1-5; the D gene is possibly TRBD1 (6 bases). The CDR3 is 19 residues long. Per the germline V gene, CDR1 is LNHDA and CDR2 is SQIVND (reference sequence). With 5 bases removed from V and 0 bases from J, the gap between germline ends came to 23 bases. The chain's CDR3 is CASSASSFGTPNSNQPQHF. DNA for the CDR3: TGTGCCAGTAGTGCTAGTTCCTTTGGGACACCGAATAGCAATCAGCCCCAGCATTTT.

The chain recombines TRBV24-1 with TRBJ2-7; TRBD1 aligns across 7 bases. The CDR3 runs to 13 residues. Germline V gene data show CDR1 as KGHDR and CDR2 as SFDVKD. V dropped 7 bases and J dropped 5; count of bases not matched to a gene: 7. The CDR3 bases are TGTGCCACCAGCTCTAACGACAGGGACGAGCAGTACTTC. Translating gives CATSSNDRDEQYF.

The chain links TRBV11-3 to TRBJ2-1, with 15 bases lining up with TRBD2. This CDR3 comprises 17 residues. V shed 4 bases, J shed 7 bases, and the junction held 8 bases outside the gene matches. Germline V lookup: CDR1 SGHNT, CDR2 YENEEA. CDR3 region: CASSSGLAGGQPNEQFF. CDR3 nucleotides: TGTGCCAGCAGCTCAGGACTAGCGGGAGGGCAACCTAATGAGCAGTTCTTC.

The DNA for the CDR3 is TGTGCCAGCTCACCACCGTGGGCGAATGAGCAGTTCTTC. Amino acid sequence: CASSPPWANEQFF. The chain recombines TRBV18 with TRBJ2-1; the D is unclear. V was cut by 0 bases and J by 7 bases, with 7 bases left in between. The CDR3 contains 13 residues. Germline V gene lookup returns CDR1 KGHSH and CDR2 LQKENI. Together with reference TRBV18 and TRBJ2-1, the CDR3 gives the full variable domain: NAGVMQNPRHLVRRRGQEARLRCSPMKGHSHVYWYRQLPEEGLKFMVYLQKENIIDESGMPKERFSAEFPKEGPSILRIQQVVRGDSAAYFCASSPPWANEQFFGPGTRLTVL.